This T cell receptor beta chain was profiled in a study of PD-1 blockade in classical Hodgkin lymphoma. About the research overall: Patients in the cohort were put on intravenous nivolumab, 3 mg/kg every 2 weeks.

Whole-study findings and limits: A reduction in baseline TCR diversity was reportedly seen in newly diagnosed patients relative to healthy donors. The baseline diversity of complete responders showed similarity to that of newly diagnosed patients. Only CD4+ TCR diversity, not CD8+, had risen significantly by C4D1.

Time point reported: cycle 4 day 1 (C4D1), after 6 weeks of nivolumab. Every patient was affected by relapse after autologous stem cell transplantation, while exposure to brentuximab vedotin was not uniform. The CDR3 extends over 13 amino acids. With V trimmed by 0 bases and J by 5 bases, 3 bases remained unmatched. Germline assignment: CDR1 GTSNPN and CDR2 SVGIG (reference sequence). As regards this clone: Its antigen remains unidentified.

Method: immunoSEQ multiplex PCR; TCRdb's copy keeps in-frame clones and lacks some. The sample includes just under 65,000 clones, under 95% seen only once; the top ten take 10%. This sequence was found in a human donor with classical Hodgkin lymphoma. Sequencing was performed on peripheral blood mononuclear cells (PBMCs), taken before the fourth cycle of nivolumab. The chain has TRBV30 and TRBJ2-5; TRBD1 matches 7 bases. The CDR3 coding sequence is TGTGCCTGGAGTGTAGGGGGCCTGGAGACCCAGTACTTC. Translation: CAWSVGGLETQYF.